These 10 T cell receptor beta chains came from one sample sequenced in a study of cytomegalovirus exposure and HLA in healthy donors. With 60 Vbeta and 13 Jbeta primers, the PCR was carried out. Method: immunoSEQ multiplex PCR; TCRdb's copy keeps in-frame clones and lacks some. The data show 180,000 or so clones, under 9.5% seen once. Specimen: PBMCs. The receptors were sampled from a woman in her thirties in good health and CMV-seropositive.

To note about this clone: Distinct nucleotide sequences in the sample also encode this CDR3. J is TRBJ1-1 and V is TRBV19, with D maybe TRBD1 (6 bases). From germline, CDR1 is LNHDA and CDR2 SQIVND (reference sequence). V gave up 6 bases and J gave up 4 bases, with 9 bases separating them. The CDR3 sequence is 12 residues long. CDR3 residues: CASRLGGTEAFF. The CDR3 region has the DNA TGTGCCAGTAGGCTAGGGGGCACTGAAGCTTTCTTT.

The genes are TRBV18 and TRBJ1-4; no clear D. Germline CDR1 is KGHSH and CDR2 is LQKENI. This CDR3 is built from 16 residues. V gave up 2 bases and J gave up 0 bases, with 10 bases separating them. The CDR3 loop reads CASSPSRGATNEKLFF. As DNA, the CDR3 is TGTGCCAGCTCACCAAGCCGGGGAGCAACTAATGAAAAACTGTTTTTT.

CDR3 in amino acids: CASSIYGSTYEQYF. As DNA, the CDR3 is TGTGCCAGTAGTATCTACGGGAGTACCTACGAGCAGTACTTC. The chain joins TRBV19 to TRBJ2-7; D is possibly TRBD2 (6 bases). Per germline, CDR1 LNHDA and CDR2 SQIVND (reference sequence). The V end lost 3 bases, the J end lost 2 bases, and 11 bases lay between the germline ends. The CDR3 loop spans 14 amino acids.

The chain joins TRBV5-6 to TRBJ2-7, with D unclear. There are 14 residues in the CDR3. The V gene's germline CDR1 is SGHDT and CDR2 YYEEEE. With 0 bases removed from V and 3 bases from J, the gap between germline ends came to 10 bases. The CDR3 DNA reads as TGTGCCAGCAGCTTGGCCGTTACAGTCTACGAGCAGTACTTC. Its translation is CASSLAVTVYEQYF.

J is TRBJ1-2 and V is TRBV25-1, with TRBD1 matching 12 bases. After removal of 6 bases from V and 8 bases from J, the junction contained 4 bases not matched to a gene. From germline, CDR1 is MGHDK and CDR2 SYGVNS. This CDR3 has 13 residues. Written as DNA, the CDR3 is TGTGCCAGCAGGGGACAGGGGGCTCGAGGCTACACCTTC. Amino acids: CASRGQGARGYTF.

The table lists this clone with a few counts. V is TRBV14 and J is TRBJ2-2; 14 nucleotides line up with TRBD2. Trimming cost V 4 bases and J 5 bases; bases outside gene matches: 3. This CDR3 has 16 residues. Germline V lookup: CDR1 SGHDN, CDR2 FVKESK. The CDR3 protein is CASSRGLAGVTGELFF. CDR3 sequence (DNA): TGTGCCAGCAGCCGGGGACTAGCGGGAGTTACCGGGGAGCTGTTTTTT.

The chain has TRBV6-1 and TRBJ2-3, with D tentatively TRBD1 (6 bases). Germline V lookup: CDR1 MNHNS, CDR2 SASEGT. There are 13 residues in the CDR3. Deletions cut 6 bases from V and 6 bases from J, with 13 bases between. CDR3 protein: CASRIRGADTQYF. CDR3 DNA sequence: TGTGCCAGCAGAATCAGGGGTGCCGATACGCAGTATTTT.

The chain has TRBV4-2 and TRBJ2-2; weak D call: TRBD1 (5 bases). The germline V gene has CDR1 LGHNA and CDR2 YNFKEQ. This CDR3 is built from 16 residues. The V end lost 0 bases, the J end lost 1 base, and 9 bases lay between the germline ends. The CDR3 DNA is TGTGCCAGCAGCCAAGATCCCAGGGAGAACACCGGGGAGCTGTTTTTT. It codes for CASSQDPRENTGELFF.

The sample holds a few counts of this clone. The chain carries TRBV7-2 and TRBJ2-5, with D maybe TRBD2 (6 bases). The CDR3 totals 14 residues. Trimming cost V 3 bases and J 0 bases, with 8 bases left between them. Germline CDR1 and CDR2: SGHTA and FQGNSA. The CDR3 is CASSFRGDQETQYF. CDR3 nucleotides: TGTGCCAGCAGCTTCCGCGGGGACCAAGAGACCCAGTACTTC.

This clone was counted only a few times. This rearrangement joins TRBV5-1 to TRBJ2-3; 8 nucleotides agree with TRBD2. Losses at the gene ends were 1 base for V and 5 bases for J; bases not matched to a gene: 12. The CDR3 has 17 amino acids. The germline V gene encodes CDR1 SGHRS and CDR2 YFSETQ. The CDR3 DNA follows: TGCGCCAGCAGCTTGCGGTTGCGGACTAGCCAGGAAGATACGCAGTATTTT. Amino acids: CASSLRLRTSQEDTQYF.